These 7 T cell receptor beta chains originate from one sample sequenced in a study of CD8 T cells in ankylosing spondylitis. TCRdb itself ran the 5' RACE reads through MiXCR, one entry per CDR3 protein. The table includes just under 350,000 distinct CDR3 sequences, roughly 14% detected once. The material sequenced was blood, either unsorted or a sorted T cell fraction (not recorded which). The receptor set was obtained from a male donor with ankylosing spondylitis or in good health (not recorded which).

This chain links TRBV12-3 or TRBV12-4 with TRBJ1-5, with D unresolved. V lost 3 bases to trimming and J lost 4 bases, with 7 bases between them. The CDR3 is made up of 13 amino acids. In DNA form, the CDR3 reads TGTGCCAGCAGTTTTTCCGGGAATCAGCCCCAGCATTTT. Encoded protein: CASSFSGNQPQHF.

This clonotype was observed a few times. The chain uses TRBV29-1 and TRBJ2-1, with a weak D call TRBD2 (6 bases). V shed 3 bases and J shed 8 bases, with 20 bases lying between them. This CDR3 is built from 15 residues. Germline values: CDR1 SQVTM, CDR2 ANQGSEA. CDR3 sequence reads: CSVDAAAGTPDEQFF. Written as DNA, the CDR3 is TGCAGCGTTGACGCGGCGGCGGGAACTCCGGATGAGCAGTTCTTC.

V gene TRBV12-3 or TRBV12-4 combines with J gene TRBJ1-5; possibly TRBD1 for D (5 bases). V lost 1 base to trimming and J lost 0 bases, with 7 bases between them. The CDR3 is 15 amino acids. CDR3 loop: CASSLGQPSNQPQHF. The CDR3 bases are TGTGCCAGCAGTTTAGGACAGCCTAGCAATCAGCCCCAGCATTTT.

The sample holds a few counts of this clonotype. The V gene is TRBV7-2, the J gene TRBJ1-2, with 8 bases that match TRBD1. The trim removed 4 bases at V and 4 bases at J, leaving 5 bases unmatched. The germline V gene has CDR1 SGHTA and CDR2 FQGNSA. The CDR3 has 14 residues. The DNA for the CDR3 is TGTGCCAGCAGCTCCGACAGGGGACTCTATGGCTACACCTTC. Its protein product is CASSSDRGLYGYTF.

V is TRBV7-2 and J is TRBJ2-3; D uncertain. V was cut by 1 base and J by 0 bases, with 8 bases left in between. From germline, CDR1 is SGHTA and CDR2 FQGNSA. The CDR3 contains 15 residues. The CDR3 nucleotides read TGTGCCAGCAGCTTAGTAACAGTTAGCACAGATACGCAGTATTTT. Amino acid sequence: CASSLVTVSTDTQYF.

This clonotype came up a few times. The genes are TRBV14 and TRBJ2-3; D is tentatively TRBD1 or TRBD2 (5 bases each). CDR1 is SGHDN and CDR2 is FVKESK in the germline V gene. Trimming left V 2 bases short and J 4 bases short, with 16 bases between. The CDR3 consists of 16 residues. Here the CDR3 reads CASSQRRDRAPDTQYF. The DNA of the CDR3 is TGTGCCAGCAGCCAACGCAGGGACCGCGCTCCAGATACGCAGTATTTT.

This clonotype was found a few times. This chain uses TRBV7-9 with TRBJ2-1; 9 bases match TRBD1. Germline V gene sequence: CDR1 SEHNR, CDR2 FQNEAQ (reference sequence). The CDR3 is 13 amino acids. Germline trimming cut 5 bases from V and 13 bases from J; bases unmatched to any gene: 9. The CDR3: CASSAPGQGTQFF. CDR3 nucleotide sequence: TGTGCCAGCAGCGCCCCGGGACAGGGTACCCAGTTCTTC. Combining the CDR3 with reference TRBV7-9 and TRBJ2-1 gives the whole variable domain DTGVSQNPRHKITKRGQNVTFRCDPISEHNRLYWYRQTLGQGPEFLTYFQNEAQLEKSRLLSDRFSAERPKGSFSTLEIQRTEQGDSAMYLCASSAPGQGTQFFGPGTRLTVL.